This TCR beta chain was profiled in a study of blood T cells in healthy people across ages (dated by TCRdb to the mid-2010s). With regard to the full study: In model experiments, roughly one uniquely barcoded TCR beta cDNA molecule per two T cells was captured by template switching. The study measured age-related changes in TCR beta repertoire diversity using deep sequencing normalized with unique cDNA molecular identifiers. The donors were split into four age groups: young (average about 16 years), middle-aged (about 40), aged (more than 60) and long-lived (under 90). To avoid experimental bias, donors of different ages were distributed randomly across sequencing lanes. Two additional independent replicas of 1 million unique cDNA reads from the same blood draw were analyzed for two donors (one aged 18 to 29 and one aged 80 or older).

Systemically healthy Caucasian individuals from Russia, 35 to 40 in total and aged about 6 to 95 years, were included as donors. Each donor gave ten milliliters of peripheral blood, drawn into EDTA-treated Vacutainer tubes. Ficoll-Paque density-gradient centrifugation was used to isolate PBMCs, with at least 6 million per sample. Total RNA was extracted from PBMCs with Trizol reagent, with at least 5 micrograms obtained per sample. For every donor, an aliquot of PBMCs went through flow cytometry to measure the percentages of naive CD45RAhigh/CD27high T cells. Worth noting for this clonotype: Its recognized antigen is unknown. Per-nucleotide qualities are absent, and no much larger clonotype sits a single base away.

The library relied on 5' RACE. The sequencer listed for this sample is Illumina HiSeq 2500. A second 7 to 11 cycle PCR used a sample-barcoded 5' primer and a J-beta primer mix. A template-switch 5' adaptor carrying 12 random nucleotides introduced a unique molecular identifier onto each TCR beta cDNA molecule. Each sample yielded at least 2.5 million CDR3-containing paired-end reads. First-strand cDNA was synthesized from all RNA with the Mint cDNA synthesis kit, primed by a TRBC-specific oligonucleotide. All cDNA was treated with uracil-DNA glycosylase and then went through a first 18-cycle PCR with the universal primers M1SS and BC2_uni_R. Concerning the study's data processing: Each sample was normalized by randomly selecting 1 million high-quality reads, each carrying a distinct molecular identifier. Reads sharing molecular identifiers were discarded rather than binned into consensus sequences. CDR3 identification, clonotype clustering and error correction used MiTCR with a Q25 quality threshold and the strictest error-elimination algorithm. A nonparametric unseen species model with Euler transformation was used to estimate lower-bound total TCR beta diversity. TCRdb applied fastp at Q25 and MiXCR to the public reads, then kept only in-frame beta chains. Every distinct CDR3 protein forms one entry, paired with its most common genes and DNA. The V and J calls come from TCRdb's annotation, not from the publication. The sample table shows 650,000 to 950,000 distinct CDR3 sequences, and more than 40% are seen once. About 21% of the sample comes from the top ten.

V has 6 bases trimmed and J has 5 bases trimmed; junction bases matching no gene number 4. Inclusive of the bounding cysteine and phenylalanine, the CDR3 is 13 residues long. Left in the record is the CDR3 DNA by itself, 39 bases read in frame from the first base. From a lookup of the germline V gene, CDR1 and CDR2 are SNHLY and FYNNEI. Broad study findings and their caveats: Compared with the aged group, the long-lived group had more naive CD4+ T cells, fewer expanded clones and increased TCR diversity, suggesting age selection. There was a strong correlation between observed TCR beta diversity and the percentage of naive T cells measured by flow cytometry. As age increased, observed TCR beta diversity per million T cells dropped in a roughly linear way, and a significant reduction was already evident by age 40. The CMV infection status of donors was not known, potentially confounding age-related changes in expanded clonotypes. Conclusive comparison of naive and antigen-experienced compartments was prevented by the profiling of bulk unsorted PBMCs. Estimates of total diversity based on one million sequenced T cells were regarded as lower bounds and as underestimates.

Sequencing was done on a sample of blood. Recombination linked TRBV2 to TRBJ1-2, and TRBD1 matches 9 of the central bases. The clonotype was recovered from a man aged 55-75 years in good health. The CDR3 in this case is CASRGTGQYGYTF. DNA sequence: TGTGCCAGCAGGGGGACAGGGCAGTATGGCTACACCTTC.